The present entry profiles one T cell receptor (beta chain) with its context. The clone's antigen remains unknown. Base qualities are missing; no much larger clone stands one base away. The instrument given in TCRdb is Illumina NovaSeq 6000. TCRalpha and TCRbeta cDNA libraries were built by 5'RACE with constant-segment primers, adding sample barcodes and unique molecular identifiers. Trizol reagent was used to extract RNA from every sample. Amplification of the libraries took two PCR steps, and the second step added a second sample barcode plus Illumina TruSeq adapters. The libraries were sequenced on an Illumina NovaSeq using 2 x 150 bp paired-end reads. The original methods were these. Demultiplexing of reads and collapsing into UMI-guided consensus sequences were performed with migec v1.2.7. With mixcr v2.1.11, UMI consensuses were aligned to TRA and TRB V and J templates and assembled into clonotypes. A clonotype was counted as expanded or contracted only if both edgeR and NoisET called the change significant, with noise models trained on biological replicates. For edgeR calls, the cutoffs were a false discovery rate-adjusted p below 0.01 and a log2 fold-change threshold of 1. PCA with hierarchical clustering of max-normalized trajectories of the 1000 most abundant clonotypes was used as exploratory dynamics analysis. Separately sequenced CD4+ and CD8+ repertoires were used to assign the CD4 or CD8 phenotype of responding clones. TCRdb's own reprocessing of the public reads used fastp at Q25 and MiXCR and kept productive beta chains. Identical CDR3 proteins give one entry, which carries the most common genes and DNA. The V and J calls and clone size come from TCRdb's table, not from the authors' own analysis. The sample has over 300,000 distinct CDR3 sequences on record, 20% to 25% of them singletons. The ten biggest clones cover 20% to 25% of the sample.

The data originate from a study of T-cell memory formation after mild COVID-19 (dated by TCRdb to about 2021). Regarding the study in general: TCR sequence clusters from the two donors were largely donor specific. Longitudinal TCRalpha and TCRbeta repertoire sequencing tracked T-cell clones expanding and contracting after mild COVID-19 in a couple of donors. Two young, previously healthy adult volunteers made up the cohort, one male and one female.

Paper-wide results and their limitations: Balanced CD4/CD8 phenotypes were observed for clones contracting from day 15 to 85, whereas a bias towards CD4+ was observed for a second wave of clones expanding from day 15 to 37. Some responding clones were detected in pre-infection memory, suggesting pre-existing cross-reactive memory T cells joined the SARS-CoV-2 response. The study included only a couple of mild cases, and larger cohorts that include severe cases with pre-infection samples were judged to be necessary. Contracting CD4+ clones were located mainly in the CM and EM memory subsets, whereas CD8+ clones were found to be enriched in EMRA. The second-wave clones that peaked on day 37 were not confirmed to be SARS-CoV-2 specific.

Ficoll-Paque density gradient centrifugation was the method used to isolate PBMCs. The CDR3, from cysteine to phenylalanine, totals 17 residues. Just CDR3 DNA is preserved here, 51 bases in frame from base 1. Unmatched junction bases come to 15, with V trimmed by 0 bases and J by 5 bases. CDR1 and CDR2, looked up from the germline V gene (reference sequence), are GTSNPN and SVGIG. This sequence uses TRBV30 and TRBJ1-2, with 7 bases aligning to TRBD1. The source is a man aged 18-30 years who had mild COVID-19 (a few samples of this study predate the infection). The sample titles of this study are shuffled in the database, so cell type and time point are left out; the donor was told from shared clones. Input material: PBMCs or a T cell subset sorted from them (not recorded which). The DNA sequence is as follows: TGTGCCTGGAGTGTATTTCCACGGACAGGTTTCCTATATGGCTACACCTTC. Its protein product is CAWSVFPRTGFLYGYTF.